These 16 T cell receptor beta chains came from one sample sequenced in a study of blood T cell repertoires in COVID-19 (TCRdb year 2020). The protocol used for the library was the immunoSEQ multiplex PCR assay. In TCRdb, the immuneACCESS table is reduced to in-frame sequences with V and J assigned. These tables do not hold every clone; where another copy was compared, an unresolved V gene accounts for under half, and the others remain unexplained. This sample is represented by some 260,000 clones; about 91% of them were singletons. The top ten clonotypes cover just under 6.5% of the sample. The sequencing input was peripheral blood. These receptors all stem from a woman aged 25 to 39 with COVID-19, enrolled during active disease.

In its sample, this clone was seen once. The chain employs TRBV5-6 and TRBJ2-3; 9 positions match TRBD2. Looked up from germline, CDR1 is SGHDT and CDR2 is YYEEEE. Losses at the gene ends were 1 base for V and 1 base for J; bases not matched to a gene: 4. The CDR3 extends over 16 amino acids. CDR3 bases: TGTGCCAGCAGCTTGACAGCGGGGGGCCGCACAGATACGCAGTATTTT. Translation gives CASSLTAGGRTDTQYF.

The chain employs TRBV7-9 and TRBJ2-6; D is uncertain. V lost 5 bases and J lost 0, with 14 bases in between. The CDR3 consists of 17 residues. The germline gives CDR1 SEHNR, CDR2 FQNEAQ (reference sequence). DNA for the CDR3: TGTGCCAGCAGCCTATCTACCCTGAGCTCTGGGGCCAACGTCCTGACTTTC. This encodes CASSLSTLSSGANVLTF.

CDR3 nucleotide sequence: TGTGCCAGCAGCATCCAAACCGGGACAGGGGGCTCTACGATGTTCTCGGAGACCCAGTACTTC. As protein: CASSIQTGTGGSTMFSETQYF. The chain employs TRBV9 and TRBJ2-5; 12 bases agree with TRBD1. Germline assignment: CDR1 SGDLS and CDR2 YYNGEE. Trimming cost V 4 bases and J 5 bases; bases outside gene matches: 24. The CDR3 extends over 21 amino acids.

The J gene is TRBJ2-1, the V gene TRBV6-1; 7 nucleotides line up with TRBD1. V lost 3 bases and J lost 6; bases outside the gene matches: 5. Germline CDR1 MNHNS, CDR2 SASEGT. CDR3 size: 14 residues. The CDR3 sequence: CASSDLDRINEQFF. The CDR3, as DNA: TGTGCCAGCAGTGATCTGGACAGGATCAATGAGCAGTTCTTC.

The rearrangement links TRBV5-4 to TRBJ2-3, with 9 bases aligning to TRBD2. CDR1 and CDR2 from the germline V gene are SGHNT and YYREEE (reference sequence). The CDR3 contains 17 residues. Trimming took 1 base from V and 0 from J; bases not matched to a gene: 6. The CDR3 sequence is CASSLSRSGSSTDTQYF. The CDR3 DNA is TGTGCCAGCAGCTTGTCCCGTAGCGGGAGTAGCACAGATACGCAGTATTTT.

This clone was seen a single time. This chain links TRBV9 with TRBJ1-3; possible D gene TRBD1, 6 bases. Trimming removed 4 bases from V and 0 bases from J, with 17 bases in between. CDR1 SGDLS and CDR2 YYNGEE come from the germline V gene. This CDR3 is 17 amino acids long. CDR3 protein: CASSLQGATGSGNTIYF. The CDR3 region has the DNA TGTGCCAGCAGCTTACAGGGTGCCACGGGCTCTGGAAACACCATATATTTT.

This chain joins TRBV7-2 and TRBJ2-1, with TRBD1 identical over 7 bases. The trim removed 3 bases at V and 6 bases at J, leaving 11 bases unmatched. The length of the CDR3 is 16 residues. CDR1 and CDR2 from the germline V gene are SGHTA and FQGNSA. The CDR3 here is CASSLTGTEVFNEQFF. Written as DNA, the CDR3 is TGTGCCAGCAGCTTGACCGGGACAGAAGTATTCAATGAGCAGTTCTTC. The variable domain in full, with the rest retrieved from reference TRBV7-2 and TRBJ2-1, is GAGVSQSPSNKVTEKGKDVELRCDPISGHTALYWYRQSLGQGLEFLIYFQGNSAPDKSGLPSDRFSAERTGGSVSTLTIQRTQQEDSAVYLCASSLTGTEVFNEQFFGPGTRLTVL.

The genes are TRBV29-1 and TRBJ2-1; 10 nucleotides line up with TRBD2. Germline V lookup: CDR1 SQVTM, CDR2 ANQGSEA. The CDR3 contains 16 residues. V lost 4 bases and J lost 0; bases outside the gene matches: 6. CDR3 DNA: TGCAGCGTTGTATTAGCGGGAGGACTCTCCTACAATGAGCAGTTCTTC. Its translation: CSVVLAGGLSYNEQFF.

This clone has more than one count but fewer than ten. Here the CDR3 DNA reads TGTGCCAGCAGTTACGCAGGGGGTTATACGCAGTATTTT. Translated, it gives CASSYAGGYTQYF. The J gene is TRBJ2-3, the V gene TRBV6-5; 7 bases match TRBD1. Germline CDR1 reads MNHEY; CDR2 reads SVGAGI. CDR3 length: 13 amino acids. V was pared by 2 bases and J by 7 bases, with 3 bases of the junction left unmatched.

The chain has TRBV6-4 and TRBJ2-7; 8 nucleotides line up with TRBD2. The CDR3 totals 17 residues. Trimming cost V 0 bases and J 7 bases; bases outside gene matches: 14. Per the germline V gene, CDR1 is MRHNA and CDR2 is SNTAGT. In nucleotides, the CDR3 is TGTGCCAGCAGTGACTCAAGCCTAGCGGGTGTTAAACGGGAGCAGTACGTC. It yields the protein CASSDSSLAGVKREQYV.

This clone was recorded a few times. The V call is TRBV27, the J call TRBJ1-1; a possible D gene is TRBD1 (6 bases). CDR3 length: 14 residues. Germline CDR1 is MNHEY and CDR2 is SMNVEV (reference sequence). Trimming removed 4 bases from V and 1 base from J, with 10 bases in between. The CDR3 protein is CASSWGGPNTEAFF. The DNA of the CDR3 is TGTGCCAGCAGTTGGGGGGGCCCGAACACTGAAGCTTTCTTT.

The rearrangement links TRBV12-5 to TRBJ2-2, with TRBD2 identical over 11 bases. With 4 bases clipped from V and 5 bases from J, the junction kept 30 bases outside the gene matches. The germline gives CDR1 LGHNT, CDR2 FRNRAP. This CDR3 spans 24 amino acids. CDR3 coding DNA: TGTGCTAGTGGTTCGCCCCCAACCAGTTTTGCACTAGCGGGAGTAGGTATTACGACCGGGGAGCTGTTTTTT. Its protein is CASGSPPTSFALAGVGITTGELFF. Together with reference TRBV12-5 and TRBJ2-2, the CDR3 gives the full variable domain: DARVTQTPRHKVTEMGQEVTMRCQPILGHNTVFWYRQTMMQGLELLAYFRNRAPLDDSGMPKDRFSAEMPDATLATLKIQPSEPRDSAVYFCASGSPPTSFALAGVGITTGELFFGEGSRLTVL.

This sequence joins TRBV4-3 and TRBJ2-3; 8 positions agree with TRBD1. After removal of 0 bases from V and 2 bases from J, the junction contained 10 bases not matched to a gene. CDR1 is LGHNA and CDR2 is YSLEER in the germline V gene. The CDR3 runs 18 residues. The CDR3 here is CASSQDLRTGILTDTQYF. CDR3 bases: TGCGCCAGCAGCCAAGATCTAAGGACAGGGATACTCACAGATACGCAGTATTTT.

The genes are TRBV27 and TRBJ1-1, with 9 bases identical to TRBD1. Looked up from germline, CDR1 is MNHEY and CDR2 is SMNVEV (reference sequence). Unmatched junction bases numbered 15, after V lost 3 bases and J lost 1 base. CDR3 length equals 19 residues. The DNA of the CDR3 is TGTGCCAGCAGTTTTAGGAGCCCCGGGACAGGGAGGCAGAACACTGAAGCTTTCTTT. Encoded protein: CASSFRSPGTGRQNTEAFF.

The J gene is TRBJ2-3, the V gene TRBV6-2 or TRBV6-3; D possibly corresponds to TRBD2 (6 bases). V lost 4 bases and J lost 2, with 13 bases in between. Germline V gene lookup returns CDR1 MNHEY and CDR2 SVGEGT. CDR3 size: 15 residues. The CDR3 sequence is CASSLWAGNTDTQYF. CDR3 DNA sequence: TGTGCCAGCAGTTTATGGGCGGGAAACACAGATACGCAGTATTTT.

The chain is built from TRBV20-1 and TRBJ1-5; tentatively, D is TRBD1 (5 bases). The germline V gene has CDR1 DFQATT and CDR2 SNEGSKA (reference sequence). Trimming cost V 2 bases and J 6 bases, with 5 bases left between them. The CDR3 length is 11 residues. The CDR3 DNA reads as TGCAGTGCTAGACAGGGTCAGCCCCAGCATTTT. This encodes CSARQGQPQHF.